This TCR beta chain was retrieved from a study of T-cell memory formation after mild COVID-19. TCRdb itself ran the 5' RACE reads through MiXCR, one entry per CDR3 protein. The sample comprises around 390,000 distinct CDR3 sequences, about 16% of which are singletons, and about a fifth rests with the top ten. In its sample, this clonotype was seen a few times. With 4 bases removed from V and 4 bases from J, the gap between germline ends came to 13 bases. The CDR3 is made up of 15 amino acids. Germline-derived CDR1 and CDR2 are SEHNR and FQNEAQ (reference sequence). Sequencing used PBMCs or a T cell subset sorted from them (not recorded which). This sequence was found in a man aged 18-30 years who had mild COVID-19 (a few samples of this study predate the infection). Cell type and time point are not known. This chain uses TRBV7-9 with TRBJ2-2; D is perhaps TRBD1 or TRBD2 (5 bases each). CDR3 protein: CASSSRDGATGELFF. The CDR3 region has the DNA TGTGCCAGCAGCTCCAGGGACGGGGCCACCGGGGAGCTGTTTTTT.